Presented here are 28 T cell receptor beta chains from one specimen sequenced in a study of cytomegalovirus exposure and HLA in healthy donors. The PCR contained 60 Vbeta and 13 Jbeta primers. Sequencing used immunoSEQ multiplex PCR; TCRdb keeps in-frame clones, though not all of them. The sample comprises roughly 150,000 clones, 70% to 90% of which are singletons, and roughly 2.3% rests with the top ten. The sample consisted of PBMCs. The receptors come from a woman in her late teens or twenties in good health and CMV-seronegative.

This clone turned up a few times. The chain employs TRBV13 and TRBJ1-2; 8 bases align to TRBD1. CDR1 PRHDT and CDR2 FYEKMQ come from the germline V gene (reference sequence). The trim removed 5 bases at V and 0 bases at J, leaving 5 bases unmatched. This CDR3 region has 15 residues. As DNA, the CDR3 is TGTGCCAGCAGCGGAGAGGGACAGGCTAACTATGGCTACACCTTC. Translation gives CASSGEGQANYGYTF.

V gene TRBV28 combines with J gene TRBJ1-2; TRBD1 is a possible D gene (5 bases). CDR1 and CDR2 (germline): MDHEN, SYDVKM. This CDR3 region has 15 residues. V lost 5 bases to trimming and J lost 4 bases, with 17 bases between them. In DNA, the CDR3 is TGTGCCAGCAGTCCCCTCGGGGGGGTGAGCTATGGCTACACCTTC. Translated, it gives CASSPLGGVSYGYTF.

The chain carries TRBV9 and TRBJ2-3; TRBD2 matches at 10 bases. CDR1 and CDR2 from the germline V gene are SGDLS and YYNGEE. The CDR3 runs to 16 residues. Trimming removed 4 bases from V and 0 bases from J; junction bases left unmatched: 5. CDR3 bases: TGTGCCAGCAGCTTCGGACTAGCGGAGAGCACAGATACGCAGTATTTT. It translates to CASSFGLAESTDTQYF.

V and J are TRBV5-8 and TRBJ2-7, with TRBD1 matching over 9 bases. Trimming at V came to 0 bases and at J to 3 bases, leaving 4 bases not matched to a gene. Germline lookup yields CDR1 SGHTS and CDR2 YDEGEE. The CDR3 has 15 amino acids. This CDR3 reads CASSLEPGQGYEQYF. The CDR3 DNA follows: TGTGCCAGCAGCTTGGAGCCGGGACAGGGCTACGAGCAGTACTTC.

The rearrangement uses TRBV5-1 and TRBJ2-2; 10 bases align to TRBD1. The J segment lost 7 bases and the V segment lost 0 bases, leaving 6 bases of the junction unmatched. CDR3 length: 16 residues. CDR1 and CDR2 from the germline V gene are SGHRS and YFSETQ. CDR3 in amino acids: CASSLAKDRGVGELFF. The CDR3 coding sequence is TGCGCCAGCAGCTTGGCCAAGGACAGGGGGGTCGGGGAGCTGTTTTTT.

The chain joins TRBV5-1 to TRBJ2-7; 8 bases fit TRBD1. V dropped 4 bases and J dropped 9; count of bases not matched to a gene: 18. Looked up from germline, CDR1 is SGHRS and CDR2 is YFSETQ. The CDR3 has 16 amino acids. The CDR3 here is CASSSPRGRRWCRQYF. The CDR3 region has the DNA TGCGCCAGCAGCAGCCCCAGGGGGCGTCGCTGGTGTCGGCAGTACTTC.

V usage is TRBV6-5 and J usage is TRBJ2-7; a possible D gene is TRBD1 (6 bases). The CDR3 length is 16 residues. The V end was cut by 0 bases, the J end by 7 bases, with 19 bases between. The germline CDR1 and CDR2 sequences are MNHEY and SVGAGI. Here the CDR3 DNA reads TGTGCCAGCAGTTACTCGATCGGCAGGGGAAGAATAGAGCAGTACTTC. Encoded protein: CASSYSIGRGRIEQYF.

The chain combines TRBV4-3 with TRBJ2-5, with TRBD1 matching over 8 bases. Germline loops: CDR1 LGHNA, CDR2 YSLEER. Trimming at V came to 3 bases and at J to 5 bases, leaving 5 bases not matched to a gene. The CDR3 totals 14 residues. The DNA for the CDR3 is TGCGCCAGCAGCCACGCAGGGGGCGCCGAGACCCAGTACTTC. Encoded protein: CASSHAGGAETQYF.

The chain recombines TRBV28 with TRBJ2-5, with 7 bases matching TRBD2. Germline CDR1 is MDHEN and CDR2 is SYDVKM. The CDR3 runs 14 residues. The junction had 8 bases not matched to a gene; V was cut back by 5 bases and J by 5 bases. The CDR3, as DNA: TGTGCCAGCAGTCCGTCTCAGGGAGGGGAGACCCAGTACTTC. This codes for CASSPSQGGETQYF. Drawing the rest from reference TRBV28 and TRBJ2-5, the complete variable domain is DVKVTQSSRYLVKRTGEKVFLECVQDMDHENMFWYRQDPGLGLRLIYFSYDVKMKEKGDIPEGYSVSREKKERFSLILESASTNQTSMYLCASSPSQGGETQYFGPGTRLLVL.

The DNA for the CDR3 is TGTGCCAGCAGCAGACCAGGGGGCGGGACAGATACGCAGTATTTT. It codes for CASSRPGGGTDTQYF. The V gene is TRBV5-5, the J gene TRBJ2-3; TRBD1 aligns across 8 bases. This CDR3 is built from 15 residues. Trimming took 4 bases from V and 3 from J; bases not matched to a gene: 7. Germline-derived CDR1 and CDR2 are SGHKS and YYEKEE (reference sequence).

This clone was recorded only once. The chain joins TRBV11-3 to TRBJ2-3; possible D gene TRBD2, 7 bases. CDR3 length: 14 residues. In germline, CDR1 is SGHNT, CDR2 YENEEA. The V end was cut by 5 bases, the J end by 2 bases, with 11 bases between. This chain's CDR3 is CASSAGAPTDTQYF. The CDR3 coding sequence is TGTGCCAGCAGCGCGGGGGCCCCCACAGATACGCAGTATTTT.

The chain combines TRBV6-5 with TRBJ2-2; 12 bases align to TRBD2. Trimming at V came to 4 bases and at J to 9 bases, leaving 9 bases not matched to a gene. The CDR3 consists of 16 residues. Germline loops: CDR1 MNHEY, CDR2 SVGAGI. CDR3 region: CASSFIPSGRGRELFF. CDR3 DNA: TGTGCCAGCAGTTTTATCCCTAGCGGGAGGGGGCGGGAGCTGTTTTTT.

This clone was found once. The rearrangement links TRBV4-2 to TRBJ1-3; D is unclear. CDR3 size: 15 residues. From germline, CDR1 is LGHNA and CDR2 YNFKEQ. V lost 1 base and J lost 2, with 9 bases in between. CDR3 sequence: CASSQVGGPGNTIYF. The DNA for the CDR3 is TGTGCCAGCAGCCAAGTTGGAGGGCCTGGAAACACCATATATTTT.

The chain carries TRBV5-4 and TRBJ1-5, with TRBD1 matching over 8 bases. The CDR3 has 15 amino acids. V lost 0 bases, J lost 3 bases, and 2 bases stayed unmatched. Germline V gives CDR1 SGHNT, CDR2 YYREEE (reference sequence). CDR3 in amino acids: CASSLGRGLNQPQHF. CDR3 in DNA: TGTGCCAGCAGCTTGGGCAGGGGGCTCAATCAGCCCCAGCATTTT. Looking up the rest from reference TRBV5-4 and TRBJ1-5 gives the full variable domain: ETGVTQSPTHLIKTRGQQVTLRCSSQSGHNTVSWYQQALGQGPQFIFQYYREEENGRGNFPPRFSGLQFPNYSSELNVNALELDDSALYLCASSLGRGLNQPQHFGDGTRLSIL.

This clone was seen more than once but under ten times. J is TRBJ1-2 and V is TRBV4-1, with D possibly matching TRBD1 (5 bases). Germline lookup yields CDR1 MGHRA and CDR2 YSYEKL. V dropped 0 bases and J dropped 4 bases, with 9 bases sitting between them. The CDR3 extends over 14 amino acids. DNA of the CDR3: TGCGCCAGCAGCCAAGATTTAGGGGCCTATGGCTACACCTTC. This codes for CASSQDLGAYGYTF.

The chain uses TRBV7-2 and TRBJ2-5; 7 bases line up with TRBD1. The CDR3 is 15 residues long. The junction had 10 bases not matched to a gene; V was cut back by 4 bases and J by 5 bases. The germline gives CDR1 SGHTA, CDR2 FQGNSA. DNA of the CDR3: TGTGCCAGCAGCTCCCAAAGGGGGCCGTGGGAGACCCAGTACTTC. It yields the protein CASSSQRGPWETQYF.

This rearrangement joins TRBV4-1 to TRBJ1-1, with D unclear. Germline V gene lookup returns CDR1 MGHRA and CDR2 YSYEKL. The CDR3 length is 16 residues. V dropped 3 bases and J dropped 3 bases, with 17 bases sitting between them. The DNA for the CDR3 is TGCGCCAGCAGCCACATAAAGGGCAAGAGGGACACTGAAGCTTTCTTT. It yields the protein CASSHIKGKRDTEAFF.

The rearrangement joins TRBV6-5 to TRBJ1-2, with TRBD1 identical over 7 bases. Trimming at V came to 6 bases and at J to 2 bases, leaving 6 bases not matched to a gene. The CDR3 covers 14 residues. The V gene's germline CDR1 is MNHEY and CDR2 SVGAGI. The chain's CDR3 is CASSSDRENYGYTF. CDR3 coding DNA: TGTGCCAGCAGCTCCGACAGGGAGAACTATGGCTACACCTTC.

The rearrangement uses TRBV30 and TRBJ2-7; D remains unclear. This CDR3 has 14 amino acids. Trimming took 3 bases from V and 4 from J, leaving 16 bases between them. Per the germline V gene, CDR1 is GTSNPN and CDR2 is SVGIG (reference sequence). The CDR3 is CAWSTYGPRYEQYF. Written as DNA, the CDR3 is TGTGCCTGGAGCACTTATGGTCCTAGGTACGAGCAGTACTTC.

This clone was counted a single time. The chain has TRBV30 and TRBJ1-4, with a weak D call TRBD1 (5 bases). The CDR3 extends over 13 amino acids. The V gene's germline CDR1 is GTSNPN and CDR2 SVGIG (reference sequence). The germline V and J ends were trimmed by 4 bases and 7 bases, with 13 bases remaining between them. Written as DNA, the CDR3 is TGTGCCTGGACCTCAGGGCAGGGTGAAAAACTGTTTTTT. Translation gives CAWTSGQGEKLFF.

This chain uses TRBV9 with TRBJ2-3; the match to TRBD2 covers 12 bases. Germline loops: CDR1 SGDLS, CDR2 YYNGEE. V was clipped by 0 bases and J by 4 bases; unmatched bases: 0. The CDR3 extends over 15 amino acids. CDR3: CASSVASGRADTQYF. The CDR3 DNA reads TGTGCCAGCAGCGTAGCTAGCGGGAGGGCAGATACGCAGTATTTT.

The V and J genes are TRBV2 and TRBJ1-2; D possibly corresponds to TRBD1 (5 bases). From germline, CDR1 is SNHLY and CDR2 FYNNEI. The CDR3 consists of 15 residues. Trimming left V 6 bases short and J 0 bases short, with 14 bases between. CDR3 residues: CASRPGTVSNYGYTF. The CDR3 DNA sequence: TGTGCCAGCAGGCCCGGGACTGTTTCTAACTATGGCTACACCTTC.

The J gene is TRBJ2-7, the V gene TRBV5-1; 8 nucleotides match TRBD2. The CDR3 spans 15 residues. J gave up 3 bases and V 4 bases, and 9 bases lay outside the gene matches. Germline-derived CDR1 and CDR2 are SGHRS and YFSETQ. The CDR3 nucleotides are TGCGCCAGCAGCCCTTCGGGCGGGGGGCTCTACGAGCAGTACTTC. Translation gives CASSPSGGGLYEQYF.

The chain recombines TRBV27 with TRBJ2-7, with 9 bases aligning to TRBD1. Looked up from germline, CDR1 is MNHEY and CDR2 is SMNVEV (reference sequence). The CDR3 runs 18 residues. J gave up 3 bases and V 2 bases, and 14 bases lay outside the gene matches. CDR3 DNA: TGTGCCAGCAGTTTAAAGGCGGGGAACAGGGGGCATAGCTACGAGCAGTACTTC. It specifies CASSLKAGNRGHSYEQYF.

The rearrangement links TRBV10-3 to TRBJ1-5, with D possibly being TRBD1 (5 bases). This CDR3 spans 13 amino acids. Trimming shortened V by 6 bases and J by 1 base, and 7 bases separated the two germline ends. Germline loops: CDR1 ENHRY, CDR2 SYGVKD. CDR3 sequence reads: CAISRQSNQPQHF. The CDR3 DNA reads as TGTGCCATCAGCAGACAGAGCAATCAGCCCCAGCATTTT.

This clone was seen a handful of times. The J gene is TRBJ2-1, the V gene TRBV4-2; 7 bases fit TRBD2. The length of the CDR3 is 17 residues. With 1 base clipped from V and 6 bases from J, the junction kept 12 bases outside the gene matches. Germline loops: CDR1 LGHNA, CDR2 YNFKEQ. DNA of the CDR3: TGTGCCAGCAGCCAAGGCGAGTTTGGGGGGGGACGCAATGAGCAGTTCTTC. It translates to CASSQGEFGGGRNEQFF.

The gene calls are TRBV7-2 and TRBJ2-3, with 8 bases matching TRBD2. CDR1 and CDR2 (germline): SGHTA, FQGNSA. The CDR3 length is 15 residues. V lost 2 bases to trimming and J lost 6 bases; unmatched junction nucleotides: 7. The DNA for the CDR3 is TGTGCCAGCAGCTTATTCGGGAGGGTGGGGGATACGCAGTATTTT. Translation gives CASSLFGRVGDTQYF.

The chain carries TRBV9 and TRBJ2-3; no clear D. V was cut by 0 bases and J by 2 bases, with 7 bases left in between. Germline-derived CDR1 and CDR2 are SGDLS and YYNGEE. The CDR3 has 14 residues. The CDR3 DNA sequence: TGTGCCAGCAGCGTAGAACTTTTCACAGATACGCAGTATTTT. Its translation is CASSVELFTDTQYF.